This T cell receptor beta chain came from a study of Graves' ophthalmopathy and Graves' hyperthyroidism. Amplifying from RNA transcripts, the study obtained TCR beta CDR3 regions. HTBI primers were used in a first-round RT-PCR, which preceded a second-round multiplex PCR. TCRdb independently ran MiXCR on the multiplex PCR reads; one entry per CDR3 protein. Altogether 200,000 to 250,000 distinct CDR3 sequences are present, roughly 21% being singletons, with the ten largest covering roughly 39%. V lost 3 bases and J 5 bases, leaving 16 bases between the germline ends. The CDR3 contains 15 residues. As diagnostic evidence, clinical symptoms, serum thyroxine, TRAb, thyroid ultrasound and orbital computed tomography were relied upon.

The sequencing input was peripheral blood. The TCR comes from a woman aged 45-59 years with Graves' ophthalmopathy. The J gene is TRBJ2-5, the V gene TRBV12-3 or TRBV12-4; TRBD2 might be the D (5 bases). The CDR3 protein is CASSLGVGVSETQYF. The CDR3 region has the DNA TGTGCCAGCAGTTTGGGTGTCGGGGTATCCGAGACCCAGTACTTC.